These 3 T cell receptor beta chains were sequenced from one sample in a study of blood T cell repertoires in COVID-19. Clones were sequenced by immunoSEQ multiplex PCR, and TCRdb holds only the in-frame ones, with some missing. Among a few hundred thousand clones listed, 87% were seen once. The source material was peripheral blood. The source is a woman aged 18-29 years who had recovered from COVID-19.

This clone was found once. The chain joins TRBV12-3 or TRBV12-4 to TRBJ1-1, with D unresolved. The CDR3 extends over 13 amino acids. Deletions cut 5 bases from V and 5 bases from J, with 12 bases between. CDR3 in DNA: TGTGCCAGCAGTGACCTTGCGGGGACTGAAGCTTTCTTT. Residues: CASSDLAGTEAFF.

The chain is built from TRBV24-1 and TRBJ1-2; 9 bases align to TRBD1. Trimming removed 8 bases from V and 6 bases from J; junction bases left unmatched: 12. The length of the CDR3 is 15 residues. Germline V gives CDR1 KGHDR, CDR2 SFDVKD. The CDR3 protein is CATTAGTGTVDGYTF. In DNA, the CDR3 is TGTGCCACCACCGCCGGGACAGGGACGGTAGATGGCTACACCTTC.

The J gene is TRBJ1-1, the V gene TRBV7-9; unclear D gene. CDR3 length equals 13 residues. Germline CDR1 and CDR2: SEHNR and FQNEAQ (reference sequence). Trimming pared 4 bases from V and 4 bases from J, leaving 10 bases between. The CDR3 loop reads CASSSPLSTEAFF. In DNA form, the CDR3 reads TGTGCCAGCAGCTCCCCTCTAAGCACTGAAGCTTTCTTT.